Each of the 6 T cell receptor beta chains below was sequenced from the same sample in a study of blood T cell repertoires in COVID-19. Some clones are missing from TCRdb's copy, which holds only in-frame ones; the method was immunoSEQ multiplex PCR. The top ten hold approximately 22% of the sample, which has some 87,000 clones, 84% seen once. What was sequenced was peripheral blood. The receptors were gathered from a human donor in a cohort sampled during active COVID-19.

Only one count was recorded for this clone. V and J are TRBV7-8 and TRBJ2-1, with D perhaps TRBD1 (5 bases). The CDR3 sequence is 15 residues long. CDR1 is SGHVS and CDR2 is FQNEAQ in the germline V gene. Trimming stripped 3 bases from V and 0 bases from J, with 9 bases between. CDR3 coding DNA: TGTGCCAGCAGCTTTGGGGCCCACTCCTACAATGAGCAGTTCTTC. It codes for CASSFGAHSYNEQFF.

CDR3 sequence reads: CASSDRSTSRYGYTF. CDR3 sequence (DNA): TGTGCCAGCAGTGATAGGTCGACATCCCGCTATGGCTACACCTTC. The rearrangement uses TRBV6-1 and TRBJ1-2; D is undetermined. V lost 3 bases and J lost 4, with 15 bases in between. Germline loops: CDR1 MNHNS, CDR2 SASEGT. The CDR3 has 15 residues.

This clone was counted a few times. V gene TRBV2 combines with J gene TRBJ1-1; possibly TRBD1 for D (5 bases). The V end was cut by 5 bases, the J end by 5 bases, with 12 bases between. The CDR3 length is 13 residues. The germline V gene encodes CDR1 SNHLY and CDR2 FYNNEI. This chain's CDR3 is CASSQTGRTEAFF. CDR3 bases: TGTGCCAGCAGTCAAACAGGTAGGACTGAAGCTTTCTTT.

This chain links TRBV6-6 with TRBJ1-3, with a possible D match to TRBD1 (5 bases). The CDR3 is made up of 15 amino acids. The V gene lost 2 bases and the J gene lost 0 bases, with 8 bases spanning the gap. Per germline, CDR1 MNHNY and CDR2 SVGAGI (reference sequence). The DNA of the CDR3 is TGTGCCAGCAGTTACATGGGGGGCTCTGGAAACACCATATATTTT. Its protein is CASSYMGGSGNTIYF.

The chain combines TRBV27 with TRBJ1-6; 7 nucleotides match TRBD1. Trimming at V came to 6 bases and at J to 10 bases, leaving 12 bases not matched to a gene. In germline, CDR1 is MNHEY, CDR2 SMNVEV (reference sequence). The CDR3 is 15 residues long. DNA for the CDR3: TGTGCCAGCAGCTCACAGGGGCAAGGGAGATCACCCCTCCACTTT. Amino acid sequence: CASSSQGQGRSPLHF.

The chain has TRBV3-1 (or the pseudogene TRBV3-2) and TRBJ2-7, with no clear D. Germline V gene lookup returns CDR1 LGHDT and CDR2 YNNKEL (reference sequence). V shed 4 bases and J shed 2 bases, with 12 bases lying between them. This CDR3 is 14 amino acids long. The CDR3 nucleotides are TGTGCCAGCAGCCTTGCAGGCATTACCTACGAGCAGTACTTC. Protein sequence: CASSLAGITYEQYF.